The T cell receptor (beta chain) under discussion was sequenced for a study of CD8 T cells in Susac syndrome. When the RNA was reverse transcribed, random hexamers were used with an input of about 0.45 to 1 ug. TCRdb re-analysed the immunoSEQ multiplex PCR reads in MiXCR, keeping a single row per CDR3 protein. This sample has tens of thousands of distinct CDR3 sequences, with roughly 95% found just once. Notes on the study in general: Clonal expansion involving Susac CD8+ cells peaked in TEMRA cells and active patients.

About this clonotype itself: What it binds is unknown.

Sequenced material: CD8+ T cells from PBMCs. The TCR originated in a human donor with Susac syndrome.

The CDR3 bases are TGTGCCAGCAGCCCCTTCGGGCCGGAGCCTACGGGGCAGTATTTT. As protein: CASSPFGPEPTGQYF. The chain carries TRBV5-4 and TRBJ2-3; the D is unclear. Germline values: CDR1 SGHNT, CDR2 YYREEE (reference sequence). The CDR3 has 15 residues. V was shortened by 4 bases and J by 11 bases, with 23 bases between the two germline ends. Together with reference TRBV5-4 and TRBJ2-3, the CDR3 gives the full variable domain: ETGVTQSPTHLIKTRGQQVTLRCSSQSGHNTVSWYQQALGQGPQFIFQYYREEENGRGNFPPRFSGLQFPNYSSELNVNALELDDSALYLCASSPFGPEPTGQYFGPGTRLTVL.